The rows below give T cell receptor beta chains drawn from one sample of a study of CD8+ T cells in alopecia areata. This table comes from immunoSEQ multiplex PCR, and its TCRdb copy is limited to in-frame clones, with some not included. The top ten hold roughly 17% of the sample, which has under 95,000 clones, about two thirds seen once. The sequencing here drew on CD8+ T cells sorted from blood, taken between weeks 43 and 45, from a patient treated with tofacitinib. These TCRs come from a human donor with alopecia areata. Both conserved end residues are part of each CDR3. A D gene is named only where the DNA matches it firmly. A clone size is listed for some rows: how often the clone was seen (once, few, many), or a class if it is expanded.

d_call: .
clone_size: .
j_call: TRBJ2-3
v_call: TRBV15
cdr3_aa: CATSRARGDTQYF
cdr3_nt: TGTGCCACCAGCAGAGCTCGCGGGGATACGCAGTATTTT

d_call: .
clone_size: .
j_call: TRBJ2-7
v_call: TRBV5-6
cdr3_aa: CASSLAGSTYEQYF
cdr3_nt: TGTGCCAGCAGCTTGGCGGGCTCCACCTACGAGCAGTACTTC

d_call: .
clone_size: few
j_call: TRBJ2-1
v_call: TRBV4-3
cdr3_aa: CASSQDNRDAYNEQFF
cdr3_nt: TGCGCCAGCAGCCAAGATAATCGAGACGCGTACAATGAGCAGTTCTTC

d_call: .
clone_size: .
j_call: TRBJ1-2
v_call: TRBV19
cdr3_aa: CATSGGRAWGYTF
cdr3_nt: TGTGCCACGAGCGGGGGGCGTGCATGGGGCTACACCTTC

d_call: TRBD1
clone_size: .
j_call: TRBJ1-2
v_call: TRBV27
cdr3_aa: CASSPLLGQVYGYTF
cdr3_nt: TGTGCCAGCAGTCCTCTCCTCGGACAGGTCTATGGCTACACCTTC

d_call: TRBD1
clone_size: .
j_call: TRBJ2-5
v_call: TRBV5-1
cdr3_aa: CASSHTGQVEVTQYF
cdr3_nt: TGCGCCAGCAGCCACACCGGACAGGTTGAGGTGACCCAGTACTTC

d_call: .
clone_size: once
j_call: TRBJ2-2
v_call: TRBV7-2
cdr3_aa: CASSLSSGELFF
cdr3_nt: TGTGCCAGCAGCCTAAGCTCGGGGGAGCTGTTTTTT

d_call: .
clone_size: .
j_call: TRBJ2-2
v_call: TRBV7-9
cdr3_aa: CASSLVIHGELFF
cdr3_nt: TGTGCCAGCAGCTTAGTTATCCACGGGGAGCTGTTTTTT

d_call: .
clone_size: .
j_call: TRBJ2-4
v_call: TRBV9
cdr3_aa: CASSEGGLAKNIQYF
cdr3_nt: TGTGCCAGCAGCGAGGGGGGACTAGCCAAAAACATTCAGTACTTC

d_call: TRBD1
clone_size: .
j_call: TRBJ2-3
v_call: TRBV9
cdr3_aa: CASSVGQGTLTDTQYF
cdr3_nt: TGTGCCAGCAGCGTAGGACAGGGGACATTAACGGATACGCAGTATTTT

d_call: TRBD1
clone_size: .
j_call: TRBJ2-7
v_call: TRBV9
cdr3_aa: CASSVDRADYEQYF
cdr3_nt: TGTGCCAGCAGCGTCGACAGGGCCGACTACGAGCAGTACTTC

d_call: .
clone_size: .
j_call: TRBJ2-7
v_call: TRBV9
cdr3_aa: CASSSPSAYEQYF
cdr3_nt: TGTGCCAGCAGCTCCCCCTCCGCCTACGAGCAGTACTTC

d_call: .
clone_size: .
j_call: TRBJ1-4
v_call: TRBV9
cdr3_aa: CASVGTPNEKLFF
cdr3_nt: TGTGCCAGCGTCGGGACACCGAATGAAAAACTGTTTTTT

d_call: TRBD2
clone_size: many
j_call: TRBJ2-3
v_call: TRBV6-4
cdr3_aa: CASSDTSGGADTQYF
cdr3_nt: TGTGCCAGCAGTGACACTAGCGGGGGGGCCGATACGCAGTATTTT

d_call: .
clone_size: .
j_call: TRBJ1-2
v_call: TRBV29-1
cdr3_aa: CSVGNIGLNYGYTF
cdr3_nt: TGCAGCGTTGGCAATATCGGACTAAACTATGGCTACACCTTC

d_call: .
clone_size: .
j_call: TRBJ1-6
v_call: TRBV19
cdr3_aa: CASSFGPGGSPLHF
cdr3_nt: .

d_call: TRBD1
clone_size: .
j_call: TRBJ2-7
v_call: TRBV11-2
cdr3_aa: CASSPGTGVSYEQYF
cdr3_nt: TGTGCCAGCAGCCCCGGGACAGGGGTCTCCTACGAGCAGTACTTC

d_call: TRBD1
clone_size: .
j_call: TRBJ1-5
v_call: TRBV27
cdr3_aa: CASRNTQGARNQPQHF
cdr3_nt: TGTGCCAGCAGAAATACCCAGGGGGCGAGGAATCAGCCCCAGCATTTT

d_call: .
clone_size: .
j_call: TRBJ2-2
v_call: TRBV6-6
cdr3_aa: CASSYQGGAAGELFF
cdr3_nt: TGTGCCAGCAGTTACCAAGGAGGGGCTGCCGGGGAGCTGTTTTTT

d_call: .
clone_size: few
j_call: TRBJ2-7
v_call: TRBV11-1
cdr3_aa: CASSSGGGAYEQYF
cdr3_nt: TGTGCCAGCAGCTCAGGAGGAGGGGCCTACGAGCAGTACTTC